This TCR beta chain appears in the sequencing data of a study of shared clonotypes between healthy human individuals. Germline V gene lookup returns CDR1 SGHAT and CDR2 FQDESV (reference sequence). Trimming stripped 3 bases from V and 0 bases from J, with 9 bases between. There are 14 residues in the CDR3. TCRdb keeps only in-frame clones here, not all; method: immunoSEQ multiplex PCR. Among under 650,000 clones listed, 96% were seen once. The sequenced material came from naive CD4+ T cells sorted from blood. The subset denotes: CD45RA+ positively selected. The TCR originated in a young woman in good health. V usage is TRBV11-1 and J usage is TRBJ2-7; D call uncertain. The CDR3 is CASSFFQSSYEQYF. CDR3 DNA sequence: TGTGCCAGCAGCTTCTTCCAAAGCTCCTACGAGCAGTACTTC.